The 21 T cell receptor delta chains given below trace back to one sample, sequenced in a study of Vδ1+ human thymocytes (dated by TCRdb to the late 2010s). Here is what the overall study found, with its caveats: In contrast to oligoclonal peripheral blood repertoires, thymic TRG and TRD repertoires appeared to be highly polyclonal with Gaussian CDR3 length distributions.

Sequenced using an Illumina MiSeq. RNA extraction was carried out with the RNeasy mini kit, and reverse transcription was then done using Superscript III. To generate the CDR3 amplicons, a multiplex PCR was run using pooled V-gene forward primers together with a constant-region reverse primer that carried Illumina adaptor overhangs. Via CATT, TCRdb reprocessed the public reads, and rows with identical DNA were then joined. The sample table lists tens of thousands of delta-chain clones, roughly 29% of them with a count of one. The biggest ten clones account for roughly 1.4% of the sample. For these TCRs, the target antigens are not known. Specimen: Vdelta1+ gamma-delta thymocytes from the thymus. This specimen's cell subset or site label, interpreted: FACS-sorted CD3+ TCRalphabeta- TCRVdelta1+ TCRVdelta2- thymocytes. The receptors shown here come from a boy in the first two years of life who had congenital heart surgery.

V usage is TRDV1 and J usage is TRDJ1; 8 bases align to TRDD3. The CDR3 has 21 residues. Germline trimming cut 2 bases from V and 0 bases from J; bases unmatched to any gene: 20. Germline V gene sequence: CDR1 TSWWSYY, CDR2 QGS. CDR3: CALGEGSSWGTRGRYTDKLIF. The CDR3 coding sequence is TGTGCTCTTGGGGAAGGATCTTCCTGGGGGACACGCGGGCGCTACACCGATAAACTCATCTTT.

The J gene is TRDJ1, the V gene TRDV1; maybe TRDD2 (5 bases). CDR3 length equals 19 residues. Germline V gene lookup returns CDR1 TSWWSYY and CDR2 QGS. Trimming pared 5 bases from V and 0 bases from J, leaving 25 bases between. CDR3 coding DNA: TGTGCTCTTGGGTCCCGAGGCATCCTAGGGTCCCCTTACACCGATAAACTCATCTTT. This translates into CALGSRGILGSPYTDKLIF.

The sample holds a few counts of this clone. The chain joins TRDV1 to TRDJ1; 8 nucleotides line up with TRDD3. Germline assignment: CDR1 TSWWSYY and CDR2 QGS. Trimming removed 4 bases from V and 7 bases from J; junction bases left unmatched: 11. This CDR3 spans 15 amino acids. CDR3 protein: CALGGVAGGYVKLIF. CDR3 DNA sequence: TGTGCTCTTGGGGGCGTAGCGGGGGGATATGTTAAACTCATCTTT.

The chain employs TRDV1 and TRDJ2, with D possibly TRDD2 on 6 matching bases. In germline, CDR1 is TSWWSYY, CDR2 QGS. The CDR3 runs 15 residues. Between the trimmed V and J ends, which lost 2 bases and 5 bases, there was a span of 12 bases. The CDR3 region has the DNA TGTGCTCTTGGGGAAAGGTCCTACTTTACAGCACAACTCTTCTTT. It specifies CALGERSYFTAQLFF.

The chain is built from TRDV1 and TRDJ1, with 7 bases fitting TRDD3. After removal of 1 base from V and 2 bases from J, the junction contained 10 bases not matched to a gene. CDR1 is TSWWSYY, CDR2 QGS, per germline. This CDR3 is 17 amino acids long. The CDR3 region is CALGEPHVSGGTDKLIF. The CDR3 DNA sequence: TGTGCTCTTGGGGAACCCCACGTCTCTGGGGGTACCGATAAACTCATCTTT.

This clone was recorded a few times. Other DNA sequences within the sample encode an identical CDR3. V gene TRDV1 combines with J gene TRDJ1; possibly TRDD3 for D (8 bases). The germline V and J ends were trimmed by 1 base and 0 bases, with 30 bases remaining between them. The germline gives CDR1 TSWWSYY, CDR2 QGS. The length of the CDR3 is 22 residues. The DNA of the CDR3 is TGTGCTCTTGGGGAACCATGGCCTTCCTTCGTACTGGGGGTGCCGAACACCGATAAACTCATCTTT. Residues: CALGEPWPSFVLGVPNTDKLIF.

This clone was counted a few times. The same CDR3 can be traced to other DNA sequences in this sample. V and J are TRDV1 and TRDJ1; weak D call: TRDD3 (5 bases). Germline CDR1 is TSWWSYY and CDR2 is QGS. The CDR3 length is 18 residues. Trimming took off 3 bases at V and 1 base at J, with 21 bases between the two ends. In nucleotides, the CDR3 is TGTGCTCTTGGGGATCCCCTGGGTGACCGCCCGTCCACCGATAAACTCATCTTT. This sequence encodes CALGDPLGDRPSTDKLIF.

The sample holds a few counts of this clone. V and J are TRDV1 and TRDJ1, with 9 bases aligning to TRDD2. Germline-derived CDR1 and CDR2 are TSWWSYY and QGS. The length of the CDR3 is 19 residues. Trimming at V came to 1 base and at J to 6 bases, leaving 18 bases not matched to a gene. In nucleotides, the CDR3 is TGTGCTCTTGGGGAACCTCAAGCCTTCCTACGTAGGGGGCCGAATAAACTCATCTTT. Protein sequence: CALGEPQAFLRRGPNKLIF.

By share, this clone ranks as medium-sized (0.01 to 0.1%). The chain couples TRDV1 to TRDJ1; the match to TRDD3 covers 8 bases. From germline, CDR1 is TSWWSYY and CDR2 QGS. This CDR3 is built from 17 residues. Trimming removed 2 bases from V and 2 bases from J; junction bases left unmatched: 10. The CDR3 nucleotides are TGTGCTCTTGGGGAAATAGGGGATACCATACCTACCGATAAACTCATCTTT. This translates into CALGEIGDTIPTDKLIF.

The chain couples TRDV1 to TRDJ1; 11 nucleotides align to TRDD3. The junction had 14 bases not matched to a gene; V was cut back by 0 bases and J by 2 bases. The CDR3 has 20 amino acids. Germline V gene sequence: CDR1 TSWWSYY, CDR2 QGS. The CDR3: CALGELVHLRWGIRTDKLIF. CDR3 nucleotide sequence: TGTGCTCTTGGGGAACTTGTACATTTGCGGTGGGGGATACGAACCGATAAACTCATCTTT.

A single count supports this clone. A single base is all that separates this from a far larger clone, so a read error is likely. Other DNA sequences in this specimen translate into the identical CDR3. V and J are TRDV2 and TRDJ3; D possibly corresponds to TRDD3 (5 bases). Germline V gene lookup returns CDR1 GEAIGNYY and CDR2 EKD. The CDR3 has 15 residues. The CDR3 bases are TGTGCCTGTGACATTAGCTCCTGGGACACTCGACAGATGTTTTTC. It is translated as CACDISSWDTRQMFF.

This clone has just a few counts. The chain links TRDV1 to TRDJ1; D might be TRDD3 (6 bases). The CDR3 extends over 17 amino acids. V lost 5 bases, J lost 2 bases, and 21 bases lay in between. CDR1 is TSWWSYY, CDR2 QGS, per germline. The CDR3 region is CALGPRLGPQRTDKLIF. CDR3 DNA sequence: TGTGCTCTTGGGCCCCGACTGGGTCCCCAACGTACCGATAAACTCATCTTT.

The rearrangement joins TRDV1 to TRDJ1; 8 bases match TRDD2. Trimming cost V 6 bases and J 1 base; bases outside gene matches: 19. This CDR3 is built from 19 residues. CDR1 is TSWWSYY, CDR2 QGS, per germline. CDR3 sequence reads: CALGASYVVGSRPTDKLIF. DNA for the CDR3: TGTGCTCTTGGAGCTTCCTACGTGGTGGGGTCTCGACCCACCGATAAACTCATCTTT.

About this clone: This may come from a read error, since a much larger clone is one base off. Other nucleotide sequences in the sample specify the same CDR3. The chain is built from TRDV1 and TRDJ1; D possibly matches TRDD2 or TRDD3 (7 bases each). Looked up from germline, CDR1 is TSWWSYY and CDR2 is QGS. CDR3 length: 20 residues. This chain's CDR3 is CALGGHPDSYGWGSTDKLIF. CDR3 nucleotides: TGTGCTCTTGGGGGACACCCGGATTCCTACGGCTGGGGGTCCACCGATAAGCTCATCTTT.

This clone has only a few counts. A junction end diverges from the germline sequence, so it may reflect a read error. The chain joins TRDV1 to TRDJ1; 8 bases agree with TRDD3. Germline values: CDR1 TSWWSYY, CDR2 QGS. The length of the CDR3 is 15 residues. CDR3 residues: CALGVPRSKGDKLTF. The CDR3 coding sequence is TGTGCTCTTGGGGTCCCGAGGTCCAAGGGGGATAAACTCACCTTT.

This rearrangement joins TRDV1 to TRDJ1, with unresolved D. Germline V gene data show CDR1 as TSWWSYY and CDR2 as QGS. The CDR3 spans 18 residues. V lost 2 bases and J 0 bases, leaving 19 bases between the germline ends. CDR3 nucleotides: TGTGCTCTTGGGGAAGGATGGGACTTCTCGAGGTACACCGATAAACTCATCTTT. Its translation is CALGEGWDFSRYTDKLIF.

This clone is judged medium-sized. V gene TRDV1 combines with J gene TRDJ1, with D possibly being TRDD2 or TRDD3 (8 bases each). Germline V CDR1 and CDR2: TSWWSYY, QGS. The ends were cut back, 5 bases at V and 11 bases at J, with 39 bases in the middle. The length of the CDR3 is 20 residues. CDR3 amino acids: CALGPPTGHFLPLGEVGLIF. In nucleotides, the CDR3 is TGTGCTCTTGGGCCCCCCACCGGACACTTCCTACCGCTGGGGGAAGTGGGGCTCATCTTT.

This clone has a handful of counts. This chain joins TRDV1 and TRDJ1; 7 bases align to TRDD3. CDR3 length: 20 amino acids. V dropped 3 bases and J dropped 0; count of bases not matched to a gene: 19. CDR1 TSWWSYY and CDR2 QGS come from the germline V gene. The CDR3 loop is CALGEKTILGTGNYTDKLIF. CDR3 bases: TGTGCTCTTGGGGAGAAAACAATACTGGGGACGGGGAATTACACCGATAAACTCATCTTT.

The chain carries TRDV1 and TRDJ1, with 11 bases identical to TRDD3. The germline V gene has CDR1 TSWWSYY and CDR2 QGS. The CDR3 has 23 residues. J was trimmed by 0 bases and V by 3 bases; bases with no gene match: 24. CDR3 sequence reads: CALGEIPRDCNWGIRGYTDKLIF. The DNA for the CDR3 is TGTGCTCTTGGGGAGATTCCCCGCGACTGTAACTGGGGGATAAGAGGGTACACCGATAAACTCATCTTT.

The chain has TRDV1 and TRDJ1, with 9 positions matching TRDD2. Germline V gives CDR1 TSWWSYY, CDR2 QGS. Losses at the gene ends were 3 bases for V and 0 bases for J; bases not matched to a gene: 26. The CDR3 spans 23 residues. Here the CDR3 reads CALGDPQPSYDSGDHPYTDKLIF. CDR3 in DNA: TGTGCTCTTGGGGACCCCCAACCTTCCTACGATTCGGGGGATCACCCGTACACCGATAAACTCATCTTT.

This chain connects TRDV1 to TRDJ1; D is possibly TRDD3 (6 bases). The CDR3 is 18 residues long. Germline CDR1 reads TSWWSYY; CDR2 reads QGS. V was cut by 5 bases and J by 2 bases, with 24 bases left in between. In nucleotides, the CDR3 is TGTGCTCTTGGGCTCTTAGGGCCCGGGGGGAAGGGGACCGATAAACTCATCTTT. Protein: CALGLLGPGGKGTDKLIF.